A selection of T cell receptor beta chains follows, all from one sample in a study of shared clonotypes between healthy human individuals. Generated by immunoSEQ multiplex PCR, the TCRdb table keeps only in-frame clones and is missing some. The sample lists some 1.5 million clones, nearly 99% occurring once. Sequenced sample: naive CD4+ T cells sorted from blood. The receptors were gathered from a man between 25 and 39 years old in good health. Both conserved end residues are part of each CDR3. The D gene is left open where the match is weak. The size field is filled for only some rows; it gives once, few, many or a size class.

d_gene: -
j_gene: TRBJ1-5
v_gene: TRBV7-9
abundance: once
CDR3aa: CASSPGGGRVDQPQHF
CDR3nt: TGTGCCAGCAGCCCGGGAGGGGGGCGCGTCGATCAGCCCCAGCATTTT

d_gene: -
j_gene: TRBJ2-1
v_gene: TRBV28
abundance: -
CDR3aa: CASRGASGSYNEQFF
CDR3nt: TGTGCCAGTAGGGGGGCTAGCGGATCCTACAATGAGCAGTTCTTC

d_gene: TRBD2
j_gene: TRBJ2-3
v_gene: TRBV18
abundance: -
CDR3aa: CASSPQRGGRGTDTQYF
CDR3nt: TGCGCCAGCTCACCCCAACGGGGCGGGAGAGGTACAGATACGCAGTATTTT

d_gene: -
j_gene: TRBJ1-5
v_gene: TRBV6-1
abundance: -
CDR3aa: CASSSVYRGNQPQHF
CDR3nt: TGTGCCAGCAGTTCTGTCTACAGGGGCAATCAGCCCCAGCATTTT

d_gene: -
j_gene: TRBJ2-3
v_gene: TRBV18
abundance: once
CDR3aa: CASSGVITDTQYF
CDR3nt: TGTGCCAGCTCAGGCGTCATCACAGATACGCAGTATTTT

d_gene: -
j_gene: TRBJ2-1
v_gene: TRBV7-9
abundance: -
CDR3aa: CASSLVVGSEQFF
CDR3nt: TGTGCCAGCAGCCTAGTGGTCGGGAGTGAGCAGTTCTTC

d_gene: TRBD2
j_gene: TRBJ2-3
v_gene: TRBV28
abundance: -
CDR3aa: CASSFWTSGRPSTDTQYF
CDR3nt: TGTGCCAGCAGTTTTTGGACTAGCGGGAGGCCCAGCACAGATACGCAGTATTTT

d_gene: -
j_gene: TRBJ1-5
v_gene: TRBV2
abundance: -
CDR3aa: CASSPDGGSNQPQHF
CDR3nt: TGTGCCAGCAGCCCGGACGGGGGGAGCAATCAGCCCCAGCATTTT

d_gene: -
j_gene: TRBJ2-5
v_gene: TRBV6-6
abundance: -
CDR3aa: CASSLYRQPQETQYF
CDR3nt: TGTGCCAGCAGCTTGTATCGACAGCCACAAGAGACCCAGTACTTC

d_gene: -
j_gene: TRBJ1-2
v_gene: TRBV5-6
abundance: -
CDR3aa: CASSPGTGDLYGYTF
CDR3nt: TGTGCCAGCAGTCCAGGGACGGGAGACCTCTATGGCTACACCTTC

d_gene: TRBD1
j_gene: TRBJ2-5
v_gene: TRBV5-1
abundance: -
CDR3aa: CASRGTGQETQYF
CDR3nt: TGCGCCAGCAGAGGGACAGGGCAAGAGACCCAGTACTTC

d_gene: TRBD1
j_gene: TRBJ1-2
v_gene: TRBV4-3
abundance: -
CDR3aa: CASSQGDRDDGYTF
CDR3nt: TGCGCCAGCAGCCAAGGGGACAGGGATGATGGCTACACCTTC

d_gene: -
j_gene: TRBJ2-1
v_gene: TRBV5-8
abundance: -
CDR3aa: CASSSSLYNEQFF
CDR3nt: TGTGCCAGCTCATCGTCTCTTTACAATGAGCAGTTCTTC

d_gene: TRBD2
j_gene: TRBJ2-7
v_gene: TRBV6-6
abundance: -
CDR3aa: CASSPTGLAGAYEQYF
CDR3nt: TGTGCCAGCAGTCCTACCGGACTAGCGGGGGCCTACGAGCAGTACTTC

d_gene: -
j_gene: TRBJ2-3
v_gene: TRBV30
abundance: -
CDR3aa: CAWSVQGDFTDTQYF
CDR3nt: TGTGCCTGGAGTGTACAGGGTGACTTCACAGATACGCAGTATTTT

d_gene: -
j_gene: TRBJ1-1
v_gene: TRBV18
abundance: -
CDR3aa: CASSPEQETAEAFF
CDR3nt: TGTGCCAGCTCACCAGAACAGGAAACGGCTGAAGCTTTCTTT

d_gene: -
j_gene: TRBJ2-7
v_gene: TRBV11-2
abundance: -
CDR3aa: CASSLASFNYEQYF
CDR3nt: TGTGCCAGCAGCTTAGCGTCGTTCAACTACGAGCAGTACTTC

d_gene: -
j_gene: TRBJ2-7
v_gene: TRBV19
abundance: -
CDR3aa: CASSMVGYEQYF
CDR3nt: TGTGCCAGTAGTATGGTTGGCTACGAGCAGTACTTC

d_gene: -
j_gene: TRBJ2-4
v_gene: TRBV5-4
abundance: once
CDR3aa: CASSSGRPKGF
CDR3nt: TGTGCCAGCAGCTCGGGACGGCCTAAGGGCTTC

d_gene: -
j_gene: TRBJ1-2
v_gene: TRBV27
abundance: -
CDR3aa: CASSSRQLSDGYTF
CDR3nt: TGTGCCAGCAGTTCACGACAGCTCTCGGATGGCTACACCTTC

d_gene: -
j_gene: TRBJ2-1
v_gene: TRBV5-6
abundance: -
CDR3aa: CASSLVQGRNEQFF
CDR3nt: TGTGCCAGCAGCTTGGTTCAGGGGAGGAATGAGCAGTTCTTC